The 9 T cell receptor beta chains presented below share a single source sample, sequenced in a study of breast tumors, draining lymph nodes, adjacent tissues. MiXCR, run by TCRdb on the multiplex PCR reads, gives a single entry per CDR3 protein. The sample shows more than 50,000 distinct CDR3 sequences, over 40% of them seen only once. The sample consisted of breast tumor tissue. Every receptor here comes from a female donor with breast cancer. Some clones in this sample may be carry-over from other donors' samples.

Many counts were recorded for this clonotype. The chain is built from TRBV3-1 and TRBJ1-5; D is ambiguous. Germline CDR1 is LGHDT and CDR2 is YNNKEL (reference sequence). V lost 0 bases and J 4 bases, leaving 4 bases between the germline ends. This CDR3 contains 13 residues. In nucleotides, the CDR3 is TGTGCCAGCAGCCAAGACAGGAATCAGCCCCAGCATTTT. It is translated as CASSQDRNQPQHF.

This clonotype qualifies as large. The rearrangement uses TRBV11-2 and TRBJ2-1; the match to TRBD2 covers 8 bases. Losses at the gene ends were 3 bases for V and 1 base for J; bases not matched to a gene: 2. Germline V lookup: CDR1 SGHAT, CDR2 FQNNGV. The CDR3 is 15 amino acids. The CDR3 bases are TGTGCCAGCAGCTTTGCGGGAGGTTCCTACAATGAGCAGTTCTTC. Protein: CASSFAGGSYNEQFF.

This clonotype was seen ten or more times. CDR3 nucleotide sequence: TGCAGTGCTAGTAGCGGCAGAGCTAACTATGGCTACACCTTC. As protein: CSASSGRANYGYTF. The V call is TRBV20-1, the J call TRBJ1-2; D not certain. The germline CDR1 and CDR2 sequences are DFQATT and SNEGSKA (reference sequence). Trimming stripped 3 bases from V and 0 bases from J, with 11 bases between. This CDR3 comprises 14 residues.

This clonotype was found many times. V gene TRBV20-1 combines with J gene TRBJ2-3, with D hard to call. The CDR3 is made up of 17 amino acids. Germline lookup yields CDR1 DFQATT and CDR2 SNEGSKA (reference sequence). Trimming cost V 4 bases and J 2 bases, with 22 bases left between them. The CDR3, as DNA: TGCAGTGCTACCGCCCCAAGGGTGGGAATCTCCACAGATACGCAGTATTTT. Protein product: CSATAPRVGISTDTQYF.

At least ten counts were recorded for this clonotype. The chain links TRBV19 to TRBJ1-3; 7 nucleotides line up with TRBD1. V was pared by 8 bases and J by 4 bases, with 5 bases of the junction left unmatched. Germline assignment: CDR1 LNHDA and CDR2 SQIVND (reference sequence). The CDR3 covers 13 residues. The DNA of the CDR3 is TGTGCCAGTGCCGACAGGGCGGGAAACACCATATATTTT. Its translation is CASADRAGNTIYF.

Remarks on this clonotype: As the CDR3 is not closed by the conserved phenylalanine or tryptophan, this likely results from a read error. This chain connects TRBV5-1 to TRBJ2-7, with TRBD1 matching over 10 bases. The CDR3 sequence is 16 residues long. Germline loops: CDR1 SGHRS, CDR2 YFSETQ. Trimming took 4 bases from V and 5 from J; bases not matched to a gene: 12. CDR3 sequence (DNA): TGCGCCAGCAGCCCTCCGACGGGACAGGGGCACGACGAGCAGTACCTC. Encoded protein: CASSPPTGQGHDEQYL.

This rearrangement joins TRBV7-2 to TRBJ1-4, with a tentative D call TRBD1 (5 bases). Germline V gene sequence: CDR1 SGHTA, CDR2 FQGNSA. The length of the CDR3 is 16 residues. V gave up 4 bases and J gave up 0 bases, with 12 bases separating them. This chain's CDR3 is CASSSSGLATNEKLFF. The DNA of the CDR3 is TGTGCCAGCAGCTCCTCGGGACTAGCAACTAATGAAAAACTGTTTTTT.

In this sample, this clonotype turned up many times. The chain has TRBV18 and TRBJ2-1, with 7 nucleotides matching TRBD1. The CDR3 loop spans 16 amino acids. The V gene's germline CDR1 is KGHSH and CDR2 LQKENI. Trimming took 2 bases from V and 1 from J; bases not matched to a gene: 5. CDR3 amino acids: CASSPYQGVSYNEQFF. CDR3 in DNA: TGTGCCAGCTCACCATATCAGGGGGTGTCCTACAATGAGCAGTTCTTC.

V and J are TRBV4-3 and TRBJ1-1; 7 bases align to TRBD1. Germline CDR1 and CDR2: LGHNA and YSLEER. The CDR3 is 15 residues long. The V and J ends lost 4 bases and 4 bases, in that order; junction bases with no gene match: 9. The CDR3 DNA reads TGCGCCAGCAGCCGAGAAAGGGGGCCGGTCACTGAAGCTTTCTTT. Protein: CASSRERGPVTEAFF.